This T cell receptor (beta chain) stems from a study of identical twins. Study observations and caveats: Sharing of beta out-of-frame sequences by twins showed a weaker excess.

TCRdb analysed the 5' RACE reads with MiXCR anew, one entry per CDR3 protein. Among approximately 890,000 distinct CDR3 sequences listed, around an eighth were seen once. Comments on this clonotype: Antigen: not known.

There are 14 residues in the CDR3. J was trimmed by 2 bases and V by 10 bases; bases with no gene match: 7. These data were also reused for a study on yellow fever vaccine responses in identical twins.

The material sequenced was PBMCs. The chain recombines TRBV12-3 or TRBV12-4 with TRBJ2-3; 9 bases map to TRBD2. The sequence derives from a woman younger than 30 in good health. Here the CDR3 DNA reads TGTGCCACCAATAGCGGGAGTGCCACAGATACGCAGTATTTT. Protein sequence: CATNSGSATDTQYF.